This TCR beta chain was found in a study of a mutant IDH1 vaccine in newly diagnosed glioma. Background on the study: Vaccine dosing followed radiotherapy by 4-6 weeks, or accompanied temozolomide cycles. Antecedent treatment encompassed radiotherapy, temozolomide, or their combination; the majority received both.

Clones were read by immunoSEQ multiplex PCR, and TCRdb kept only the in-frame ones, dropping some. The sample holds approximately 61,000 clones; around four fifths are singletons and the top ten take about 7%. Remarks on this clone: Its antigen is unknown.

CDR3 length equals 15 residues. Trimming removed 5 bases from V and 2 bases from J, with 13 bases in between. In germline, CDR1 is SGHDT, CDR2 YYEEEE. The sample's time point: week 5, during vaccination. In the vaccine, a single dose held 300 ug of the mutant IDH1 20-mer peptide, along with topical imiquimod. This clonotype was obtained from a woman aged 45-60 years with glioma. The material was PBMCs, obtained from a glioma patient whose treatment included an IDH1 peptide vaccine. The rearrangement joins TRBV5-6 to TRBJ2-2, with unresolved D. In nucleotides, the CDR3 is TGTGCCAGCAGTCGTAGGGCCCTCAACACCGGGGAGCTGTTTTTT. This sequence encodes CASSRRALNTGELFF.